This TCR beta chain was identified during a study of blood T cell repertoires in COVID-19. Study context: PBMCs, B-cell-depleted T cells, or T cells provided the cDNA or gDNA that made up the material.

V lost 8 bases and J 8 bases, leaving 13 bases between the germline ends. Germline assignment: CDR1 WSHSY and CDR2 SAAADI. The CDR3 consists of 12 residues. Clones were read by immunoSEQ multiplex PCR, and TCRdb kept only the in-frame ones, dropping some. The sample comprises about 140,000 clones, 88% of which are singletons, and 1.8% rests with the top ten. The sequence came from a man in his sixties or seventies with acute or convalescent COVID-19. The sequenced sample was peripheral blood. V and J are TRBV10-2 and TRBJ2-1; TRBD1 is a possible D gene (5 bases). Here the CDR3 DNA reads TGCGCCAGCGGGGTATTAGGGGATGAGCAGTTCTTC. Translation gives CASGVLGDEQFF.